This T cell receptor beta chain was observed in a study of cytomegalovirus exposure and HLA in healthy donors. The CDR3 totals 18 residues. Trimming stripped 4 bases from V and 5 bases from J, with 26 bases between. From germline, CDR1 is MNHNS and CDR2 SASEGT. On this clone: Antigen specificity is unknown.

The assay was immunoSEQ multiplex PCR, and TCRdb's table has in-frame clones only and misses some. Counted here are tens of thousands of clones, approximately 94% occurring once; the ten biggest clones make up approximately 4.5%. General study findings and limits: The majority of TCR sequences were rare, yet some public TCRs appeared in many donors. The tendency of first-cohort TCR clusters to co-occur in the 120 or so validation repertoires emerged from a later analysis.

The receptor was derived from a man younger than 35 in good health and CMV-seropositive. Sample: PBMCs. J is TRBJ1-2 and V is TRBV6-1; D may be TRBD1 (6 bases). CDR3 sequence: CASSVPGVRGLDWYGYTF. Here the CDR3 DNA reads TGTGCCAGCAGTGTACCAGGGGTAAGAGGGCTCGACTGGTATGGCTACACCTTC.